This T cell receptor (beta chain) is drawn from a study of blood T cell repertoires in COVID-19. Turning to the study itself: The United States, Italy and Spain provided the acute and convalescent COVID-19 samples.

As for this clone: The sample contains more than one DNA sequence encoding this CDR3.

In the study's own analysis: By means of reference gene primer amplification, nucleated cell counts were estimated. The method was immunoSEQ multiplex PCR; TCRdb's version includes in-frame clones alone and lacks a portion of them. Clone size and the V and J calls come from that table; the DNA yielded D and trimming. The sample shows 440,000 or so clones, approximately 90% of them seen only once. This CDR3 has 14 residues. Germline values: CDR1 MGHRA, CDR2 YSYEKL. V gave up 1 base and J gave up 1 base, with 7 bases separating them. The sequenced sample consisted of peripheral blood. This chain links TRBV4-1 with TRBJ1-1; a possible D gene is TRBD1 (6 bases). The TCR originated in a woman aged 40 to 55 with COVID-19, enrolled during active disease. The CDR3 DNA follows: TGCGCCAGCAGCCAAGTAGGGGGGAACACTGAAGCTTTCTTT. Amino acids: CASSQVGGNTEAFF.